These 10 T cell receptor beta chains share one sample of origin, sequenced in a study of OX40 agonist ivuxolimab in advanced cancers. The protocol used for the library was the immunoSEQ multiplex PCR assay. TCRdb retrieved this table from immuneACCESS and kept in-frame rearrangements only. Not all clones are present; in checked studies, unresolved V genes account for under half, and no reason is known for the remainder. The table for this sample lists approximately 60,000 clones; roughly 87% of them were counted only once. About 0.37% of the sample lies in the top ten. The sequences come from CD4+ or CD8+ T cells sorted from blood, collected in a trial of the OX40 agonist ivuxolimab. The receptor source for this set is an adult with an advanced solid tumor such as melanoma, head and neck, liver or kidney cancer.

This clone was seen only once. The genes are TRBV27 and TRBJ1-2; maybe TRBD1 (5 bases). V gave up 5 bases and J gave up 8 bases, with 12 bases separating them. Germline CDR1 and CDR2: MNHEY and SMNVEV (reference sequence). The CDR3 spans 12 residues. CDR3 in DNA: TGTGCCAGCAGTCCCGACAGACGGGGCTACACCTTC. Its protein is CASSPDRRGYTF.

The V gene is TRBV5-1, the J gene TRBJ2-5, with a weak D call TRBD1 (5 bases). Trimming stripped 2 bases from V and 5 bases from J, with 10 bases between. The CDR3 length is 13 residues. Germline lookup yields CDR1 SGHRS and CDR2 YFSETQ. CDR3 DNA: TGCGCCAGCAGCTTAGGGGTAAAGGAGACCCAGTACTTC. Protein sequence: CASSLGVKETQYF.

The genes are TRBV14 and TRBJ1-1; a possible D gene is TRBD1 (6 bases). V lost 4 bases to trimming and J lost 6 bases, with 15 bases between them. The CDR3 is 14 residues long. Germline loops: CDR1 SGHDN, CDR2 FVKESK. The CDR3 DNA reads TGTGCCAGCAGCCTATATTCGGGGGGCGCTGAAGCTTTCTTT. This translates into CASSLYSGGAEAFF.

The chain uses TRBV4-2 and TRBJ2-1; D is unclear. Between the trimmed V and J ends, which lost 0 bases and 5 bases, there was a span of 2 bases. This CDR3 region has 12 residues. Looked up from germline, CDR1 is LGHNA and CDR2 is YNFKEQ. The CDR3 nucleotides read TGTGCCAGCAGCCAAGAACACAATGAGCAGTTCTTC. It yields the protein CASSQEHNEQFF.

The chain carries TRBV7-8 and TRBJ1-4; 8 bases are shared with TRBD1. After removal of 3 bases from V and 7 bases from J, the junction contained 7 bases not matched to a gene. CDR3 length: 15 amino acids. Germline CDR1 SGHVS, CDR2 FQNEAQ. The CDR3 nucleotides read TGTGCCAGCAGCTTTGACAGGGGCACGGTTGAAAAACTGTTTTTT. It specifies CASSFDRGTVEKLFF.

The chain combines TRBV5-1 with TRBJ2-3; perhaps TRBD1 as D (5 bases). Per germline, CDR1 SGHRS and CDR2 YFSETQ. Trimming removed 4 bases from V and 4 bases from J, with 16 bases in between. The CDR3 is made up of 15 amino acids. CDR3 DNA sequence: TGCGCCAGCAGCCCGGTAGTAGGGGAAGCAGATACGCAGTATTTT. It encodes CASSPVVGEADTQYF.

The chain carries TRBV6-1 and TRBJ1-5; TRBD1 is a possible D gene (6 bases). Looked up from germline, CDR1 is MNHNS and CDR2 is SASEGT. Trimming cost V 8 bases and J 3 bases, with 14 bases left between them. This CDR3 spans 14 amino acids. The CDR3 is CASEQGQFNQPQHF. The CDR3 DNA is TGTGCCAGCGAGCAAGGACAGTTCAATCAGCCCCAGCATTTT.

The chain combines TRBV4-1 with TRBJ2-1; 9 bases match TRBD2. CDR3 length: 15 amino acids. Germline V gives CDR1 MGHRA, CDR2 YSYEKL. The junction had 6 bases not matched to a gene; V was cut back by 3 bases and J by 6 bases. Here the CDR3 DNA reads TGCGCCAGCAGCCAGGGGGAGCGGGGGGTCAATGAGCAGTTCTTC. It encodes CASSQGERGVNEQFF.

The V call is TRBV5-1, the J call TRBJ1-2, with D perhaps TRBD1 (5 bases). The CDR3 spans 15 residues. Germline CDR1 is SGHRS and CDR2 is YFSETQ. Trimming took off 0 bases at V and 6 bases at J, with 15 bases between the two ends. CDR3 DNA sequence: TGCGCCAGCAGCTTGGCCCTATTGGGGGAGAATGGCTACACCTTC. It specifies CASSLALLGENGYTF.

As DNA, the CDR3 is TGTGCCAGCAGTGAGGGGGGAGCAAAGGCTGAAGCTTTCTTT. As protein: CASSEGGAKAEAFF. The chain links TRBV6-1 to TRBJ1-1; tentative D call: TRBD1 (5 bases). V was cut by 3 bases and J by 6 bases, with 14 bases left in between. The CDR3 is 14 amino acids. Germline CDR1 and CDR2: MNHNS and SASEGT.